This TCR beta chain originates from a study of blood T cell repertoires in COVID-19. Original processing methods: From reference gene primer amplification, estimates of nucleated cell counts were derived. Only in-frame clones appear in the TCRdb table, and some are missing; sequencing was by immunoSEQ multiplex PCR. Clone size and the V and J calls come from that table; the DNA yielded D and trimming. Of tens of thousands of clones in the sample, over 75% were seen once. The CDR3 totals 15 residues. Trimming left V 5 bases short and J 3 bases short, with 16 bases between. Germline V gives CDR1 MGHRA, CDR2 YSYEKL.

The clonotype was recovered from a human donor in a cohort sampled during active COVID-19. The V gene is TRBV4-1, the J gene TRBJ1-1, with D possibly TRBD1 on 5 matching bases. Sample: peripheral blood. This CDR3 is CASSFRQTEYTEAFF. Written as DNA, the CDR3 is TGCGCCAGCAGCTTCAGACAGACCGAATACACTGAAGCTTTCTTT.